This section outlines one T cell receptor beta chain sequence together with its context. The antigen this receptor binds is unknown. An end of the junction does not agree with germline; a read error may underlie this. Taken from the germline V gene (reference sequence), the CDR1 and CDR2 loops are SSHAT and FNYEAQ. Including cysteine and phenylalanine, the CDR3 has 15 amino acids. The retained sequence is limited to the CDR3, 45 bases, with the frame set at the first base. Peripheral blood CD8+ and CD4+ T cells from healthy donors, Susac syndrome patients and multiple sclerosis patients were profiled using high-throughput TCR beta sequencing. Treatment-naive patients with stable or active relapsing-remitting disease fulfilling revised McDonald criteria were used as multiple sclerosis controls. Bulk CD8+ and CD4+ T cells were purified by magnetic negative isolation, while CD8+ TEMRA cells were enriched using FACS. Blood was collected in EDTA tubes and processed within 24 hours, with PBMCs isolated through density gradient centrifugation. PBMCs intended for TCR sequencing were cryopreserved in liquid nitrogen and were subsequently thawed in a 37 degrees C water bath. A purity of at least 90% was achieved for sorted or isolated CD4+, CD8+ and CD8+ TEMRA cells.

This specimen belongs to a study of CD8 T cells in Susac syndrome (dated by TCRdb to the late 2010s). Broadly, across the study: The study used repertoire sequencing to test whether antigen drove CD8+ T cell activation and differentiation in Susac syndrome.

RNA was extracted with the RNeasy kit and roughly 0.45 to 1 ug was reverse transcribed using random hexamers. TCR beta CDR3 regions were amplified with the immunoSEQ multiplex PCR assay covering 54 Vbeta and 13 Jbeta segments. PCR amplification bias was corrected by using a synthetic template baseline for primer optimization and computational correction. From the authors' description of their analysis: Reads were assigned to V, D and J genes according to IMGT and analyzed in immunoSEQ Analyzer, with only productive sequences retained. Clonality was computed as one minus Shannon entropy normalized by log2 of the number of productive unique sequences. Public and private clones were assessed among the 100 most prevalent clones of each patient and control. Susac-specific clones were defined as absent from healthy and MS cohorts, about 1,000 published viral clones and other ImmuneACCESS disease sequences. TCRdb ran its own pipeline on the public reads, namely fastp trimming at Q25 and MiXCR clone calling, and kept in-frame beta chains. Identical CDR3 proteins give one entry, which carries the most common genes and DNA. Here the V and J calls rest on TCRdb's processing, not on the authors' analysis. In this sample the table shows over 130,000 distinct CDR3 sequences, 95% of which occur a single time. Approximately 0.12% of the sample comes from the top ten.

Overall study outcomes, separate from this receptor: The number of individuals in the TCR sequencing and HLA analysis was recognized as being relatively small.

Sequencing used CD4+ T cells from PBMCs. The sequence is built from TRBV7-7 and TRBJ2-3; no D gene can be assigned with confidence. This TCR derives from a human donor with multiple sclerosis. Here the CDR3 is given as CASSLVPVPADTQYF. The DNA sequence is TGTGCTAGCAGCTTAGTTCCAGTCCCGGCAGATACGCAGTATTTT.